Included here is one T cell receptor (beta chain) sequence, with context. Assay: immunoSEQ multiplex PCR; the TCRdb copy retains only in-frame clones and omits some. In the table there are some 100,000 clones, approximately 90% of which are singletons. This entry belongs to a study of OX40 agonist ivuxolimab in advanced cancers. The CDR3 extends over 16 amino acids. Germline-derived CDR1 and CDR2 are LGHNA and YSLEER. V lost 0 bases to trimming and J lost 4 bases, with 12 bases between them. This specimen consisted of CD4+ or CD8+ T cells sorted from blood, obtained in a trial of the OX40 agonist ivuxolimab. The TCR was taken from an adult with an advanced solid tumor such as melanoma, head and neck, liver or kidney cancer. V is TRBV4-3 and J is TRBJ1-4, with D hard to call. CDR3 residues: CASSQDLAVFNEKLFF. The CDR3 region has the DNA TGCGCCAGCAGCCAAGATTTAGCGGTTTTTAATGAAAAACTGTTTTTT.